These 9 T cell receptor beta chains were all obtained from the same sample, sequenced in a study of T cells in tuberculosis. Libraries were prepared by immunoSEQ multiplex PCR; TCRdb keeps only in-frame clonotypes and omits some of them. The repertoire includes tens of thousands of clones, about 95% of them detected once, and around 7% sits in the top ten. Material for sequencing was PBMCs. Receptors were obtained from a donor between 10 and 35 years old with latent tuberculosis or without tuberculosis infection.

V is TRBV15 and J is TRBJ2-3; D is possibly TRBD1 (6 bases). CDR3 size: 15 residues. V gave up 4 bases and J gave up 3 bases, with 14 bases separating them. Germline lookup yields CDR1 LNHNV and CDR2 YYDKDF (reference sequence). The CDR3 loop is CATSKLGASTDTQYF. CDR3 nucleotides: TGTGCCACCAGCAAACTGGGGGCGAGTACAGATACGCAGTATTTT.

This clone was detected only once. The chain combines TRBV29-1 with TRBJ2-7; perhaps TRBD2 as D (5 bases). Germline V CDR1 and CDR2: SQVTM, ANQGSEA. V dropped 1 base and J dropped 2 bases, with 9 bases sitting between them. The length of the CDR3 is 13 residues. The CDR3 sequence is CSVEVRDTYEQYF. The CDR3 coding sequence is TGCAGCGTTGAAGTTCGGGATACCTACGAGCAGTACTTC.

Here the CDR3 reads CASSTRGGLAGGTDTQYF. The CDR3 DNA sequence: TGTGCCAGCAGCACAAGAGGAGGACTAGCGGGGGGGACAGATACGCAGTATTTT. This chain joins TRBV11-1 and TRBJ2-3; 15 bases align to TRBD2. The CDR3 runs 18 residues. The germline CDR1 and CDR2 sequences are SGHAT and FQDESV (reference sequence). J lost 3 bases, V lost 5 bases, and 9 bases had no gene match.

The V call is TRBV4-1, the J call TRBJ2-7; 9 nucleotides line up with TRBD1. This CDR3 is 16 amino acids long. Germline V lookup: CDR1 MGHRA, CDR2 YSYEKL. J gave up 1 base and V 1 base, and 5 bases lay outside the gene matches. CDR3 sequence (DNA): TGCGCCAGCAGCCAAGCACAGGGGGCCCTATCCTACGAGCAGTACTTC. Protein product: CASSQAQGALSYEQYF.

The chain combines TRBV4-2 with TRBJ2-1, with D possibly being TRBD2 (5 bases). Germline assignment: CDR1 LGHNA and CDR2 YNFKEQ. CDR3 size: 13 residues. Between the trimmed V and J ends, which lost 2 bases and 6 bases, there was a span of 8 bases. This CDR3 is CASSQTGINEQFF. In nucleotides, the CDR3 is TGTGCCAGCAGCCAAACCGGGATCAATGAGCAGTTCTTC.

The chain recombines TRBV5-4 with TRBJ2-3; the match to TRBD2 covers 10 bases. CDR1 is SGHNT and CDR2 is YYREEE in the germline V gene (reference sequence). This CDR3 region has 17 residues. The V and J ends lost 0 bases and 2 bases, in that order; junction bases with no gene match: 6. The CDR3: CASSLEAGGLTTDTQYF. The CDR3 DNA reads TGTGCCAGCAGCTTGGAAGCGGGAGGGCTCACCACAGATACGCAGTATTTT.

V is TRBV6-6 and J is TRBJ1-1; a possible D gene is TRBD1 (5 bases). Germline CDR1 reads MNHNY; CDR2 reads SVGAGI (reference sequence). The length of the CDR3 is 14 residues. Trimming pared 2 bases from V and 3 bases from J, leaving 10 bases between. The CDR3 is CASSYVAGDTEAFF. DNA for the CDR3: TGTGCCAGCAGTTACGTGGCGGGGGACACTGAAGCTTTCTTT.

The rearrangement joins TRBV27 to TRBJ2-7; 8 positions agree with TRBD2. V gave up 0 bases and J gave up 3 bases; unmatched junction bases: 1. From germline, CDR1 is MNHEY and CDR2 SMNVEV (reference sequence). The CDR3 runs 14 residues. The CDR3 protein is CASSLSSGSYEQYF. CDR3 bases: TGTGCCAGCAGTTTATCCAGCGGGAGCTACGAGCAGTACTTC.

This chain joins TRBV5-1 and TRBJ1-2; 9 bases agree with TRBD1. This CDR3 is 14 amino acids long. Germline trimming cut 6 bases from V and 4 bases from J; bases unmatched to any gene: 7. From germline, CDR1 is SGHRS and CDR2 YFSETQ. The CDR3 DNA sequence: TGCGCCAGCACCCGAGAGGGACAGGGCTATGGCTACACCTTC. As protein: CASTREGQGYGYTF.